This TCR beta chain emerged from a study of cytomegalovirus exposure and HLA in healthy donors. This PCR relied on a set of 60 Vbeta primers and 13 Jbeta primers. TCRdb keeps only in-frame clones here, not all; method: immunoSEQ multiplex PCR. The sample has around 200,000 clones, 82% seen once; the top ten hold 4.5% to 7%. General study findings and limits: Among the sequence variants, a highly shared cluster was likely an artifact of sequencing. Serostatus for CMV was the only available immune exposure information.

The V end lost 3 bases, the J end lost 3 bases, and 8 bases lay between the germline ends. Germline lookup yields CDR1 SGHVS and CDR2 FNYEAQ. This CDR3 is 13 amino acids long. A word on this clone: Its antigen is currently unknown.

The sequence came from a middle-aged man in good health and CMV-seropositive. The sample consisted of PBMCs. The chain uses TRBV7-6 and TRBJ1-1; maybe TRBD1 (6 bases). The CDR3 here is CASSFNRDTEAFF. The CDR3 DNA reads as TGTGCCAGCAGCTTCAACAGGGACACTGAAGCTTTCTTT.